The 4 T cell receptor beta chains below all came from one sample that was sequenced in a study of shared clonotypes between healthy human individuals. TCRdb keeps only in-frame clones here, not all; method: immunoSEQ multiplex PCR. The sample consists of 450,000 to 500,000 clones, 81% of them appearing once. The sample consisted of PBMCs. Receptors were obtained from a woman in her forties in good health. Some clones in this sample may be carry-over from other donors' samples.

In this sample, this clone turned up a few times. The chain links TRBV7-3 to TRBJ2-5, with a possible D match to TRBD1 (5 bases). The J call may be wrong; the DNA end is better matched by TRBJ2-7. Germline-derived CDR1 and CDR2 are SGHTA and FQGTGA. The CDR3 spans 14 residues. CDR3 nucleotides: TGTGCCACCGCGGAGTGGCCAGGGAACGACGAGCAGTACTTC. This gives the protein CATAEWPGNDEQYF.

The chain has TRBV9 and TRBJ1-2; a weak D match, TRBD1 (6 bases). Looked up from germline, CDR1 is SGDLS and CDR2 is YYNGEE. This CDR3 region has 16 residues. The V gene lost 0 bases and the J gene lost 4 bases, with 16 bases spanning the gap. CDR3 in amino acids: CASSVAPQGLSYGYTF. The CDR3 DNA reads TGTGCCAGCAGCGTAGCCCCACAGGGTTTGAGCTATGGCTACACCTTC.

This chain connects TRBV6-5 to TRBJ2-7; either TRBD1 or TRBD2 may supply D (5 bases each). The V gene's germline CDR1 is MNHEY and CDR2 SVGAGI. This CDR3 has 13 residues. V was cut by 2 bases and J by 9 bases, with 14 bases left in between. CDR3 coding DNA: TGTGCCAGCAGTTACGACGGGGCGTTGGTGCAGTACTTC. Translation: CASSYDGALVQYF.

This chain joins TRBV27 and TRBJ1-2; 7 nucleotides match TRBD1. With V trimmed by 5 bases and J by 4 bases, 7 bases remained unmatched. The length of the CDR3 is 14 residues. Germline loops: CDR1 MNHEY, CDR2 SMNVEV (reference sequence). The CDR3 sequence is CASSTRTGPYGYTF. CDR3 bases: TGTGCCAGCAGTACCCGGACAGGCCCCTATGGCTACACCTTC.